Detailed here is one T cell receptor beta chain. Its cognate antigen is unknown. The sample is drawn from a study of graft-versus-host responses after intestinal transplantation. Study-wide context: Isolated intestinal, liver-intestinal, or multivisceral transplants were what recipients had. Recipients across the board were started on anti-thymocyte globulin induction, then kept on tacrolimus and steroids for two to four years. Study conclusions and caveats: The study associated peak circulating GvH clone levels with early post-transplant HvG declines.

CDR3 length: 12 residues. Germline CDR1 reads LGHNA; CDR2 reads YNFKEQ. Trimming took 1 base from V and 4 from J, leaving 2 bases between them. Some clones are missing from TCRdb's copy, which holds only in-frame ones; the method was immunoSEQ multiplex PCR. Counted here are over 100,000 clones, 85% to 95% occurring once; the ten biggest clones make up around 1.2%. This sample comprised unstimulated CD8+ T cells sorted from spleen or lymph node cells, obtained before transplant. The source of this sequence is a human donor who was the organ donor for an intestinal transplant. V and J are TRBV4-2 and TRBJ1-3, with no clear D. The CDR3 loop is CASSQVGNTIYF. The CDR3 DNA reads as TGTGCCAGCAGCCAAGTCGGAAACACCATATATTTT.